This paragraph covers one T cell receptor (beta chain) sequence. This sample stems from a study of T-cell memory formation after mild COVID-19. TCRdb redid the calling of the 5' RACE reads with MiXCR, one entry per CDR3 protein. This sample has 250,000 or so distinct CDR3 sequences; approximately 19% occur once, and the top ten carry more than 20%. The sample taken for sequencing was PBMCs or a T cell subset sorted from them (not recorded which). This sequence originates from a man aged 18 to 30 who had mild COVID-19 (a few samples of this study predate the infection). Cell type and time point are not known.

CDR3 in DNA: TGTGCCAGCCGGAATCAGGGGGCAGGAGCTTTCTTT. Translating gives CASRNQGAGAFF. This sequence joins TRBV3-1 and TRBJ1-1, with TRBD1 matching over 8 bases. There are 12 residues in the CDR3. Germline CDR1 and CDR2: LGHDT and YNNKEL (reference sequence). The trim removed 8 bases at V and 10 bases at J, leaving 9 bases unmatched.